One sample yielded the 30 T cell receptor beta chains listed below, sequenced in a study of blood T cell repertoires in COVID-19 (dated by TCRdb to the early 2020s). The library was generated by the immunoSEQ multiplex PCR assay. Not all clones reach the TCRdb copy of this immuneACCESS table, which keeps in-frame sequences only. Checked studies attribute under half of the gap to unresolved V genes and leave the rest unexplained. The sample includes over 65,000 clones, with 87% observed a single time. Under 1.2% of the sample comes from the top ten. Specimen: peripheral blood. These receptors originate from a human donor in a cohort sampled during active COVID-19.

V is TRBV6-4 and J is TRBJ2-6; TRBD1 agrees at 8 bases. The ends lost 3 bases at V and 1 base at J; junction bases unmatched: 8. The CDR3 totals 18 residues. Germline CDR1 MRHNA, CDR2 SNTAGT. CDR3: CASSEGTGRGSGANVLTF. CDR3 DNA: TGTGCCAGCAGTGAGGGGACAGGAAGGGGATCTGGGGCCAACGTCCTGACTTTC.

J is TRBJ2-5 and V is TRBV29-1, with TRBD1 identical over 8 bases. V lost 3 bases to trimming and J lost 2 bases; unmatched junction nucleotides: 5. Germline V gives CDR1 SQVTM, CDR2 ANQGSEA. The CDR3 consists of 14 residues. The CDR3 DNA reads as TGCAGCGTTGACGGACAGGGAGGACAAGAGACCCAGTACTTC. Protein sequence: CSVDGQGGQETQYF.

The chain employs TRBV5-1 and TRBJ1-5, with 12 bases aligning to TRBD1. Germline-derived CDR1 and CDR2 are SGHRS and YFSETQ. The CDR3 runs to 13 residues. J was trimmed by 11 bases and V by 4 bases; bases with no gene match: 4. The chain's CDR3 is CASSAGTGGAQHF. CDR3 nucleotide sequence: TGCGCCAGCAGCGCCGGGACAGGGGGCGCCCAGCATTTT.

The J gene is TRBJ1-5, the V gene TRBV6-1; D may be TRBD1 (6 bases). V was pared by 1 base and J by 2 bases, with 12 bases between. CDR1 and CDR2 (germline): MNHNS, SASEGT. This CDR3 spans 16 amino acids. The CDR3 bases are TGTGCCAGCAGTGAAGGAGGGGGTATGGGCAATCAGCCCCAGCATTTT. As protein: CASSEGGGMGNQPQHF.

The CDR3 loop reads CASTPRDRGSNTEAFF. The CDR3 DNA sequence: TGTGCCAGTACCCCCCGAGACAGGGGGAGTAACACTGAAGCTTTCTTT. The chain uses TRBV19 and TRBJ1-1; 9 bases are shared with TRBD1. The germline V gene has CDR1 LNHDA and CDR2 SQIVND (reference sequence). This CDR3 is 16 amino acids long. Losses at the gene ends were 7 bases for V and 2 bases for J; bases not matched to a gene: 11.

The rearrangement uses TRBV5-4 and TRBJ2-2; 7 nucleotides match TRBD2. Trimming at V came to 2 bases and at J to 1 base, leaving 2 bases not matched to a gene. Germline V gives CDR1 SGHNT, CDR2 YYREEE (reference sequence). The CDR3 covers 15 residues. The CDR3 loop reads CASSFKRGNTGELFF. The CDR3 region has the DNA TGTGCCAGCAGCTTTAAGCGGGGGAACACCGGGGAGCTGTTTTTT.

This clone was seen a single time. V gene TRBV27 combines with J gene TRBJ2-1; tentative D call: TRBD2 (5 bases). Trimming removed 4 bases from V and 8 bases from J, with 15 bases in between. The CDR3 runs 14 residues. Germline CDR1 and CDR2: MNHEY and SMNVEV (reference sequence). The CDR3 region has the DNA TGTGCCAGCAGTTCCCAAGGGTCGGGGTATGAGCAGTTCTTC. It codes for CASSSQGSGYEQFF.

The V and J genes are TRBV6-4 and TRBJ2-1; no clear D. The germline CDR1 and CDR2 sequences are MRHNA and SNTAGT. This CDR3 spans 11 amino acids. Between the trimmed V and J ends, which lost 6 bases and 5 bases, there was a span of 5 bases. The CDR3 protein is CASRANNEQFF. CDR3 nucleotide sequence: TGTGCCAGCAGGGCCAACAATGAGCAGTTCTTC.

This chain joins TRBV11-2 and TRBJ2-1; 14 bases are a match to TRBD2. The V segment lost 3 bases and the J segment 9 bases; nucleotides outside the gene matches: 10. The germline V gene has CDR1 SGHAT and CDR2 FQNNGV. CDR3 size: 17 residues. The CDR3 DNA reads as TGTGCCAGCAGCTTCCCTTTGGGGACTAGCGGGAGAAGTGAGCAGTTCTTC. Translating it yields CASSFPLGTSGRSEQFF.

CDR3 amino acids: CASSPRGAYEQYF. As DNA, the CDR3 is TGTGCCAGCAGTCCCCGGGGAGCCTACGAGCAGTACTTC. The chain uses TRBV27 and TRBJ2-7; D may be TRBD2 (5 bases). The germline CDR1 and CDR2 sequences are MNHEY and SMNVEV (reference sequence). The ends were cut back, 5 bases at V and 2 bases at J, with 10 bases in the middle. The CDR3 runs 13 residues.

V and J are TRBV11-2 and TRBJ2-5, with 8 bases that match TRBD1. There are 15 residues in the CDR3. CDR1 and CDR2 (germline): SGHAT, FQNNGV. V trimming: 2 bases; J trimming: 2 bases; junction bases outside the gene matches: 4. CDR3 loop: CASSLLWTGQETQYF. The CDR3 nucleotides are TGTGCCAGCAGCTTACTCTGGACAGGGCAAGAGACCCAGTACTTC.

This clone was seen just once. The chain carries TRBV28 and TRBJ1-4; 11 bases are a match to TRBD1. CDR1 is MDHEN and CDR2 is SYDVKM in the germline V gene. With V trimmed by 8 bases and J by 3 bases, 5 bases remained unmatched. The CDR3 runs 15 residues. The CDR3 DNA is TGTGCCAGCTTGGACAGGGGGCTCGCTAATGAAAAACTGTTTTTT. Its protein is CASLDRGLANEKLFF.

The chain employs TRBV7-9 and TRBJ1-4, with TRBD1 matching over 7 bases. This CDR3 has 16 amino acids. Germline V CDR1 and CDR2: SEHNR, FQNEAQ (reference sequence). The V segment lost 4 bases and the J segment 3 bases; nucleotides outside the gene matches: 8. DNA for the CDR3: TGTGCCAGCAGCTCCGCTGACAGGGCTCCTAATGAAAAACTGTTTTTT. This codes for CASSSADRAPNEKLFF.

The CDR3 DNA sequence: TGTGCCAGCAGGGAACAGGGGAGCTCTGGAAACACCATATATTTT. Amino acids: CASREQGSSGNTIYF. The chain links TRBV5-4 to TRBJ1-3, with 7 bases aligning to TRBD1. J lost 0 bases, V lost 5 bases, and 5 bases had no gene match. The CDR3 is 15 amino acids. The V gene's germline CDR1 is SGHNT and CDR2 YYREEE (reference sequence).

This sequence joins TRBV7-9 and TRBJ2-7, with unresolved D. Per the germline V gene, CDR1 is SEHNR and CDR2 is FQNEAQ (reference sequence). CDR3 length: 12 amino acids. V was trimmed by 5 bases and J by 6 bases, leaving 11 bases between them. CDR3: CASSPETGEQYF. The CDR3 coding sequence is TGTGCCAGCAGCCCTGAAACGGGCGAGCAGTACTTC.

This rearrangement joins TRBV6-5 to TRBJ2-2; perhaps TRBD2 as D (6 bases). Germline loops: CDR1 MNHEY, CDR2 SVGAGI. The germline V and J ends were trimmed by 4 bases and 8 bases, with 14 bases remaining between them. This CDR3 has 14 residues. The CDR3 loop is CASSSAGWAGELFF. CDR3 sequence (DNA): TGTGCCAGCAGTTCTGCGGGATGGGCGGGGGAGCTGTTTTTT.

Here the CDR3 reads CASSETGRVETQYF. CDR3 in DNA: TGTGCCAGCAGTGAAACCGGGAGGGTGGAGACCCAGTACTTC. The V and J genes are TRBV2 and TRBJ2-5, with 8 bases fitting TRBD2. Germline CDR1 and CDR2: SNHLY and FYNNEI. V gave up 2 bases and J gave up 5 bases; unmatched junction bases: 4. There are 14 residues in the CDR3.

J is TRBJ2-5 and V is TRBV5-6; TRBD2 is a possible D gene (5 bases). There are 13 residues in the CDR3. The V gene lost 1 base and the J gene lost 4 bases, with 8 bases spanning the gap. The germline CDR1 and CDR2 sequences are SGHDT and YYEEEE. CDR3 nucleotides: TGTGCCAGCAGCTTGTCCGCGGGAGAGACCCAGTACTTC. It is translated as CASSLSAGETQYF. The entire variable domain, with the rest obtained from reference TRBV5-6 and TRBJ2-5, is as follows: DAGVTQSPTHLIKTRGQQVTLRCSPKSGHDTVSWYQQALGQGPQFIFQYYEEEERQRGNFPDRFSGHQFPNYSSELNVNALLLGDSALYLCASSLSAGETQYFGPGTRLLVL.

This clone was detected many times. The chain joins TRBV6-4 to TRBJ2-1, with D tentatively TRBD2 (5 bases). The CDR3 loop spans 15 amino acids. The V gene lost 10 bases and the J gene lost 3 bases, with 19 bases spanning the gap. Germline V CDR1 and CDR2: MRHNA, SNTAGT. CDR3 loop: CATSRGRGFYNEQFF. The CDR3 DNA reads TGTGCCACCTCCCGTGGGAGAGGATTCTACAATGAGCAGTTCTTC.

The CDR3 nucleotides are TGTGCCAGCAGCTTGACAGGGGGCCCTAATCAGCCCCAGCATTTT. Its translation: CASSLTGGPNQPQHF. The chain is built from TRBV6-4 and TRBJ1-5; 10 bases map to TRBD1. Losses at the gene ends were 6 bases for V and 4 bases for J; bases not matched to a gene: 6. The germline gives CDR1 MRHNA, CDR2 SNTAGT. CDR3 length: 15 residues.

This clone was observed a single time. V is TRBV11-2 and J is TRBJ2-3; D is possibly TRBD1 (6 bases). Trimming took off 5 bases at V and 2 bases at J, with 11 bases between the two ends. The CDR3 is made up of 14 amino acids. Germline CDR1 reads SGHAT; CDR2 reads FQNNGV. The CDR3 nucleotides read TGTGCCAGCAGCCCCCAGGGGCCCACAGATACGCAGTATTTT. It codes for CASSPQGPTDTQYF.

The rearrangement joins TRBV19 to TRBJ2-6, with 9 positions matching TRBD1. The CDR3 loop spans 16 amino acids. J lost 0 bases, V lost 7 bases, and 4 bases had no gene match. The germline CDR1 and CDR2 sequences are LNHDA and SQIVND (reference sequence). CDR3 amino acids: CASKGTGSSGANVLTF. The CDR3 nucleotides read TGTGCCAGTAAGGGGACAGGGTCCTCTGGGGCCAACGTCCTGACTTTC.

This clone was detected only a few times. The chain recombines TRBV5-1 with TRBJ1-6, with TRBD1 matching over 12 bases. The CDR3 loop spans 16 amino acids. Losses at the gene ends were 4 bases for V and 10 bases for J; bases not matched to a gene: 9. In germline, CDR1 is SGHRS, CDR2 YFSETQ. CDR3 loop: CASSEGQGAGWSPLHF. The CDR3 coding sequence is TGCGCCAGCAGCGAGGGACAGGGGGCTGGATGGTCACCCCTCCACTTT.

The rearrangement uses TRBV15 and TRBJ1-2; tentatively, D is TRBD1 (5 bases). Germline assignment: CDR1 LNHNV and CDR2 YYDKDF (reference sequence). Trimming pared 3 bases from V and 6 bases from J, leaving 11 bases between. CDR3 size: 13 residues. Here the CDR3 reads CATSRIGGDGYTF. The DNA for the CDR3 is TGTGCCACCAGCAGGATAGGAGGGGATGGCTACACCTTC.

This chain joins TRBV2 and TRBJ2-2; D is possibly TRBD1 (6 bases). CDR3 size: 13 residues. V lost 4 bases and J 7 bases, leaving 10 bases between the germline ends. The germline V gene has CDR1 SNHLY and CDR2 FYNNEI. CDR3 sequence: CASSVWGHGELFF. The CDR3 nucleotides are TGTGCCAGCAGTGTTTGGGGGCACGGGGAGCTGTTTTTT.

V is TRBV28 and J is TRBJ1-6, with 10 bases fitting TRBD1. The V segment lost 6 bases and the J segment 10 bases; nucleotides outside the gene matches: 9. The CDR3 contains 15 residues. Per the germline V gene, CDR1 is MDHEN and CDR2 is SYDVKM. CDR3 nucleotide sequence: TGTGCCAGCAGACCGACAGGGGGCGCAGGATCACCCCTCCACTTT. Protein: CASRPTGGAGSPLHF.

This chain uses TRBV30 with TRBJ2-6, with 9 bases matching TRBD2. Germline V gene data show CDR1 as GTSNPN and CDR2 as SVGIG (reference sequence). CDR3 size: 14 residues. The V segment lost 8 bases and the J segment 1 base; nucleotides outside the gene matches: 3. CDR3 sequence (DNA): TGTGCCGGGGCGGGGGGGTCTGGGGCCAACGTCCTGACTTTC. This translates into CAGAGGSGANVLTF. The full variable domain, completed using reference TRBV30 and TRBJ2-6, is SQTIHQWPATLVQPVGSPLSLECTVEGTSNPNLYWYRQAAGRGLQLLFYSVGIGQISSEVPQNLSASRPQDRQFILSSKKLLLSDSGFYLCAGAGGSGANVLTFGAGSRLTVL.

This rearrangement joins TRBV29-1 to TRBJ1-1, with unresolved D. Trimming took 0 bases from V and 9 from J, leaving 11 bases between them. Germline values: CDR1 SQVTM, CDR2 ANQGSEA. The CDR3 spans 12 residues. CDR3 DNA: TGCAGCGTTGAAGATGACGAGGCGAAAGCTTTCTTT. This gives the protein CSVEDDEAKAFF.

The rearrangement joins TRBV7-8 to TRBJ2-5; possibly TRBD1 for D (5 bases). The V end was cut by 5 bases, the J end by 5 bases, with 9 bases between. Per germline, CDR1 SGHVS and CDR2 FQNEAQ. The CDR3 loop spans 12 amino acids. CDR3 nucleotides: TGTGCCAGCAGCCCTAGGGGTGAGACCCAGTACTTC. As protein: CASSPRGETQYF.

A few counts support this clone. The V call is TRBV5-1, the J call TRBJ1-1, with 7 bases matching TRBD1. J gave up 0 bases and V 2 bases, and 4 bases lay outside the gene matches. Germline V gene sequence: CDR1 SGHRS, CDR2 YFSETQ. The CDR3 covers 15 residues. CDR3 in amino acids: CASSLMDRLNTEAFF. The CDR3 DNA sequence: TGCGCCAGCAGCTTAATGGACAGGTTGAACACTGAAGCTTTCTTT.